A single sample gave rise to the 26 T cell receptor beta chains below, sequenced in a study of blood T cell repertoires in COVID-19. Some clones are missing from TCRdb's copy, which holds only in-frame ones; the method was immunoSEQ multiplex PCR. The sample lists fewer than 70,000 clones, about 90% occurring once. The specimen was peripheral blood. These receptors were obtained from a man between 40 and 49 years old with COVID-19, enrolled during active disease.

The chain recombines TRBV6-1 with TRBJ1-5; D gene ambiguous. Germline CDR1 and CDR2: MNHNS and SASEGT. The CDR3 length is 12 residues. V lost 1 base and J lost 7, with 5 bases in between. The CDR3 nucleotides read TGTGCCAGCAGTGAAGATGGCCAGCCCCAGCATTTT. Translated: CASSEDGQPQHF.

This clone has only one observation. This chain uses TRBV29-1 with TRBJ1-1; a weak D match, TRBD1 (6 bases). V lost 4 bases, J lost 0 bases, and 12 bases lay in between. The germline V gene has CDR1 SQVTM and CDR2 ANQGSEA. The CDR3 is made up of 14 amino acids. The CDR3 bases are TGCAGCGTTGGATCGGGGGGCTTGAACACTGAAGCTTTCTTT. It translates to CSVGSGGLNTEAFF.

Details on this clone: The sample holds other DNA sequences that translate to the same CDR3. The chain has TRBV11-2 and TRBJ1-2; 9 bases line up with TRBD1. V lost 6 bases to trimming and J lost 7 bases; unmatched junction nucleotides: 6. Per the germline V gene, CDR1 is SGHAT and CDR2 is FQNNGV. The CDR3 sequence is 13 residues long. The CDR3 coding sequence is TGTGCCAGCAGTTTACAGGGGGCGGGTGGCTACACCTTC. Translated: CASSLQGAGGYTF. The variable domain in full, completed from reference TRBV11-2 and TRBJ1-2, reads EAGVAQSPRYKIIEKRQSVAFWCNPISGHATLYWYQQILGQGPKLLIQFQNNGVVDDSQLPKDRFSAERLKGVDSTLKIQPAKLEDSAVYLCASSLQGAGGYTFGSGTRLTVV.

This clone occurred a few times. This rearrangement joins TRBV3-1 (or the pseudogene TRBV3-2) to TRBJ1-1, with D perhaps TRBD1 (5 bases). CDR3 length equals 14 residues. Germline V gives CDR1 LGHDT, CDR2 YNNKEL (reference sequence). Deletions cut 6 bases from V and 1 base from J, with 12 bases between. In DNA form, the CDR3 reads TGTGCCAGCAGGGATGGACAAACGAACACTGAAGCTTTCTTT. Its protein product is CASRDGQTNTEAFF.

The chain uses TRBV30 and TRBJ2-5; 7 positions match TRBD2. V dropped 2 bases and J dropped 5; count of bases not matched to a gene: 8. CDR1 and CDR2 from the germline V gene are GTSNPN and SVGIG (reference sequence). This CDR3 has 14 residues. This CDR3 reads CAWSWGGGSETQYF. CDR3 in DNA: TGTGCCTGGAGTTGGGGCGGGGGTTCTGAGACCCAGTACTTC.

The V call is TRBV24-1, the J call TRBJ1-5, with D unresolved. Germline V gene data show CDR1 as KGHDR and CDR2 as SFDVKD. The ends were cut back, 5 bases at V and 2 bases at J, with 9 bases in the middle. The CDR3 sequence is 14 residues long. CDR3 bases: TGTGCCACCAGTGGGCGCGGTGGCAATCAGCCCCAGCATTTT. It is translated as CATSGRGGNQPQHF.

This clone occurred a few times. V gene TRBV11-3 combines with J gene TRBJ1-1; no definite D call. Trimming took 5 bases from V and 3 from J, leaving 19 bases between them. CDR3 length equals 16 residues. Germline V CDR1 and CDR2: SGHNT, YENEEA. In nucleotides, the CDR3 is TGTGCCAGCAGCCCTGGCCGGGGAACTCGGCACACTGAAGCTTTCTTT. Protein product: CASSPGRGTRHTEAFF. The variable domain in full, with the rest retrieved from reference TRBV11-3 and TRBJ1-1, is EAGVVQSPRYKIIEKKQPVAFWCNPISGHNTLYWYLQNLGQGPELLIRYENEEAVDDSQLPKDRFSAERLKGVDSTLKIQPAELGDSAVYLCASSPGRGTRHTEAFFGQGTRLTVV.

The V and J genes are TRBV9 and TRBJ2-1; 10 bases line up with TRBD1. Germline V gene data show CDR1 as SGDLS and CDR2 as YYNGEE. The CDR3 spans 15 residues. V shed 3 bases and J 2 bases; nucleotides not matched to a gene: 2. The CDR3 loop reads CASSAGQGAYNEQFF. CDR3 DNA sequence: TGTGCCAGCAGCGCCGGACAGGGGGCCTACAATGAGCAGTTCTTC.

The rearrangement joins TRBV3-1 (or the pseudogene TRBV3-2) to TRBJ2-7; weak D call: TRBD2 (6 bases). Germline V gives CDR1 LGHDT, CDR2 YNNKEL (reference sequence). This CDR3 is 15 amino acids long. Trimming removed 2 bases at V and 2 bases at J, with 13 bases between. In DNA form, the CDR3 reads TGTGCCAGCAGCCAACTTCTGGAGGGGCCCTACGAGCAGTACTTC. Protein sequence: CASSQLLEGPYEQYF.

The chain uses TRBV11-3 and TRBJ2-5, with a weak D call TRBD1 (5 bases). The length of the CDR3 is 19 residues. Trimming pared 2 bases from V and 2 bases from J, leaving 24 bases between. Germline loops: CDR1 SGHNT, CDR2 YENEEA. The CDR3, as DNA: TGTGCCAGCAGCTTAACATCTGTCCCCCACCAACAGGATCAAGAGACCCAGTACTTC. Amino acid sequence: CASSLTSVPHQQDQETQYF.

V gene TRBV10-1 combines with J gene TRBJ1-1; D gene ambiguous. Germline V gene data show CDR1 as WNHNN and CDR2 as SYGVQD (reference sequence). The V gene lost 4 bases and the J gene lost 1 base, with 7 bases spanning the gap. The CDR3 length is 13 residues. In DNA form, the CDR3 reads TGCGCCAGCAGTGCAGACACGAACACTGAAGCTTTCTTT. Its translation: CASSADTNTEAFF.

The rearrangement links TRBV4-1 to TRBJ1-5, with TRBD1 as a possible D gene (5 bases). The V and J ends lost 3 bases and 3 bases respectively, with 12 bases between them. The germline CDR1 and CDR2 sequences are MGHRA and YSYEKL. There are 15 residues in the CDR3. CDR3 bases: TGCGCCAGCAGCCAGAGGACATTATTCAATCAGCCCCAGCATTTT. Protein: CASSQRTLFNQPQHF.

This rearrangement joins TRBV27 to TRBJ2-5; TRBD2 matches at 7 bases. The CDR3 totals 13 residues. The ends lost 3 bases at V and 5 bases at J; junction bases unmatched: 3. CDR1 and CDR2 from the germline V gene are MNHEY and SMNVEV (reference sequence). The CDR3 DNA reads as TGTGCCAGCAGTTTTAGGGAGGGGGAGACCCAGTACTTC. Its translation is CASSFREGETQYF.

The chain employs TRBV2 and TRBJ2-1; D might be TRBD2 (6 bases). V lost 7 bases, J lost 4 bases, and 14 bases lay in between. The CDR3 covers 14 residues. CDR1 is SNHLY and CDR2 is FYNNEI in the germline V gene. The CDR3 coding sequence is TGTGCCAGCACTGGGGGGAGGAGTTACAATGAGCAGTTCTTC. It is translated as CASTGGRSYNEQFF.

The V call is TRBV24-1, the J call TRBJ2-1; D is possibly TRBD2 (6 bases). CDR3 length equals 16 residues. Deletions cut 2 bases from V and 7 bases from J, with 17 bases between. CDR1 is KGHDR and CDR2 is SFDVKD in the germline V gene. The CDR3 DNA reads as TGTGCCACCAGTGATTGGGCGGGGACGTCCAGGAATGAGCAGTTCTTC. It translates to CATSDWAGTSRNEQFF.

The chain couples TRBV6-1 to TRBJ2-3, with D unresolved. CDR3 length: 13 residues. Trimming pared 0 bases from V and 6 bases from J, leaving 7 bases between. Germline lookup yields CDR1 MNHNS and CDR2 SASEGT. This CDR3 is CASSEAFGDTQYF. The CDR3 DNA follows: TGTGCCAGCAGTGAAGCATTCGGGGATACGCAGTATTTT.

The chain combines TRBV7-2 with TRBJ2-7; D not resolved. The CDR3 extends over 13 amino acids. The germline V gene has CDR1 SGHTA and CDR2 FQGNSA. Trimming left V 1 base short and J 2 bases short, with 6 bases between. The DNA of the CDR3 is TGTGCCAGCAGCTTAGACAATACCTACGAGCAGTACTTC. Amino acids: CASSLDNTYEQYF.

The chain combines TRBV19 with TRBJ2-7; tentatively, D is TRBD1 (6 bases). V was pared by 2 bases and J by 5 bases, with 16 bases between. CDR3 length equals 15 residues. Germline loops: CDR1 LNHDA, CDR2 SQIVND (reference sequence). The CDR3 sequence: CASSIRTGLPDEQYF. The CDR3 DNA is TGTGCCAGTAGTATAAGAACAGGGTTGCCGGACGAGCAGTACTTC.

The V call is TRBV11-3, the J call TRBJ2-1, with 7 bases that match TRBD2. V was clipped by 1 base and J by 12 bases; unmatched bases: 3. CDR1 is SGHNT, CDR2 YENEEA, per germline. CDR3 length equals 12 residues. The CDR3, as DNA: TGTGCCAGCAGCTTAGCGGGGGGAATGCAGTTCTTC. Residues: CASSLAGGMQFF.

The chain recombines TRBV4-2 with TRBJ1-2; TRBD1 is a possible D gene (5 bases). CDR3 length equals 15 residues. Germline lookup yields CDR1 LGHNA and CDR2 YNFKEQ. The V end lost 0 bases, the J end lost 3 bases, and 11 bases lay between the germline ends. CDR3 region: CASSQDLGQHYGYTF. The DNA of the CDR3 is TGTGCCAGCAGCCAAGATTTAGGACAACACTATGGCTACACCTTC.

This clone has only one observation. The chain combines TRBV29-1 with TRBJ1-1, with D tentatively TRBD1 (6 bases). The CDR3 is made up of 12 amino acids. Germline V gives CDR1 SQVTM, CDR2 ANQGSEA. V lost 8 bases to trimming and J lost 1 base, with 11 bases between them. The CDR3 sequence: CSSKQGNTEAFF. The CDR3 DNA sequence: TGCAGCAGCAAACAGGGGAACACTGAAGCTTTCTTT.

A single count supports this clone. V and J are TRBV6-5 and TRBJ1-2; 8 positions agree with TRBD1. This CDR3 comprises 13 residues. Trimming at V came to 7 bases and at J to 2 bases, leaving 3 bases not matched to a gene. CDR1 is MNHEY, CDR2 SVGAGI, per germline. CDR3 amino acids: CASIRTGNYGYTF. The CDR3 region has the DNA TGTGCCAGCATCCGGACAGGGAACTATGGCTACACCTTC.

The chain combines TRBV3-1 (or the pseudogene TRBV3-2) with TRBJ1-2, with 11 nucleotides matching TRBD1. Trimming cost V 0 bases and J 2 bases; bases outside gene matches: 5. The CDR3 is 17 amino acids. CDR1 and CDR2 (germline): LGHDT, YNNKEL (reference sequence). The DNA for the CDR3 is TGTGCCAGCAGCCAAGATGGACAGGGGGCGGTGAACTATGGCTACACCTTC. It translates to CASSQDGQGAVNYGYTF.

The V and J genes are TRBV28 and TRBJ2-7, with a weak D call TRBD1 (6 bases). The CDR3 is made up of 13 amino acids. Per the germline V gene, CDR1 is MDHEN and CDR2 is SYDVKM. V was trimmed by 8 bases and J by 3 bases, leaving 14 bases between them. CDR3 region: CASFTQGVYEQYF. CDR3 in DNA: TGTGCCAGCTTCACACAGGGAGTCTACGAGCAGTACTTC. Full variable domain (rest looked up from reference TRBV28 and TRBJ2-7): DVKVTQSSRYLVKRTGEKVFLECVQDMDHENMFWYRQDPGLGLRLIYFSYDVKMKEKGDIPEGYSVSREKKERFSLILESASTNQTSMYLCASFTQGVYEQYFGPGTRLTVT.

The J gene is TRBJ2-7, the V gene TRBV6-2 or TRBV6-3; a weak D match, TRBD1 (6 bases). This CDR3 has 11 residues. V gave up 5 bases and J gave up 7 bases, with 9 bases separating them. Per the germline V gene, CDR1 is MNHEY and CDR2 is SVGEGT. This CDR3 is CASSPGTEQYF. The CDR3 DNA is TGTGCCAGCAGTCCGGGGACAGAGCAGTACTTC.

The chain recombines TRBV6-1 with TRBJ1-5; D is ambiguous. Trimming took off 1 base at V and 12 bases at J, with 10 bases between the two ends. The length of the CDR3 is 12 residues. Per germline, CDR1 MNHNS and CDR2 SASEGT. CDR3 bases: TGTGCCAGCAGTGAAGACGGTCCGCTCCAGCATTTT. Encoded protein: CASSEDGPLQHF.